The 29 T cell receptor beta chains reported below all come from one sample, sequenced in a study of blood T cell repertoires in COVID-19. Assay: immunoSEQ multiplex PCR; the TCRdb copy retains only in-frame clones and omits some. The sample holds about 140,000 clones, less than 80% seen once. Specimen: peripheral blood. The receptors were gathered from an elderly woman with active or convalescent COVID-19.

This chain links TRBV19 with TRBJ1-2; 8 positions match TRBD1. CDR1 is LNHDA and CDR2 is SQIVND in the germline V gene (reference sequence). CDR3 length: 11 amino acids. V shed 11 bases and J 7 bases; nucleotides not matched to a gene: 6. The CDR3 region has the DNA TGTGCCGGCAGGGGGCACGGTGGCTACACCTTC. Protein product: CAGRGHGGYTF.

The rearrangement uses TRBV7-2 and TRBJ1-1; D possibly corresponds to TRBD1 (6 bases). Germline V gene lookup returns CDR1 SGHTA and CDR2 FQGNSA. There are 14 residues in the CDR3. V was pared by 2 bases and J by 1 base, with 8 bases between. This chain's CDR3 is CASSLSGQNTEAFF. For the CDR3, the DNA is TGTGCCAGCAGCTTATCGGGACAGAACACTGAAGCTTTCTTT.

This clone was seen a handful of times. The gene calls are TRBV6-1 and TRBJ2-3; 14 bases fit TRBD2. Germline V gives CDR1 MNHNS, CDR2 SASEGT. Trimming took 2 bases from V and 4 from J; bases not matched to a gene: 5. The CDR3 contains 17 residues. This chain's CDR3 is CASSENGLAGGSDTQYF. DNA of the CDR3: TGTGCCAGCAGTGAAAACGGACTAGCGGGGGGATCAGATACGCAGTATTTT.

The CDR3 coding sequence is TGTGCTAGTGTTCGACAGGGGCGATACAATGAGCAGTTCTTC. Its translation is CASVRQGRYNEQFF. J is TRBJ2-1 and V is TRBV12-5, with 8 bases identical to TRBD1. This CDR3 is 14 amino acids long. V shed 7 bases, J shed 4 bases, and the junction held 6 bases outside the gene matches. Germline V lookup: CDR1 LGHNT, CDR2 FRNRAP.

The genes are TRBV27 and TRBJ2-3; 12 nucleotides align to TRBD2. The CDR3 loop spans 15 amino acids. The V and J ends lost 6 bases and 4 bases, in that order; junction bases with no gene match: 5. The germline CDR1 and CDR2 sequences are MNHEY and SMNVEV (reference sequence). The CDR3 spells CASSRLAGASDTQYF. In DNA form, the CDR3 reads TGTGCCAGCAGCAGACTAGCGGGGGCCTCAGATACGCAGTATTTT.

J is TRBJ1-3 and V is TRBV16; 7 bases align to TRBD1. J gave up 4 bases and V 3 bases, and 12 bases lay outside the gene matches. The CDR3 consists of 17 residues. From germline, CDR1 is KGHSY and CDR2 FQNENV. DNA of the CDR3: TGTGCCAGCAGCCATTCCCTCCGCGGGACAGCCGGAAACACCATATATTTT. Translation gives CASSHSLRGTAGNTIYF.

The CDR3 coding sequence is TGTGCCATCAGGAACAGTGCTTCCCCCTCCTCTGGAAACACCATATATTTT. It yields the protein CAIRNSASPSSGNTIYF. This chain uses TRBV10-3 with TRBJ1-3; D call uncertain. The CDR3 is 17 residues long. CDR1 and CDR2 from the germline V gene are ENHRY and SYGVKD. Trimming took off 6 bases at V and 0 bases at J, with 18 bases between the two ends.

The V gene is TRBV28, the J gene TRBJ2-5, with 9 nucleotides matching TRBD1. The germline gives CDR1 MDHEN, CDR2 SYDVKM. CDR3 length equals 16 residues. Unmatched junction bases numbered 18, after V lost 11 bases and J lost 5 bases. CDR3 loop: CAAIPRPGTGRETQYF. The CDR3 DNA sequence: TGTGCCGCGATACCCCGCCCCGGGACAGGGCGGGAGACCCAGTACTTC.

The gene calls are TRBV28 and TRBJ1-5, with 7 nucleotides matching TRBD1. This CDR3 is built from 15 residues. Germline CDR1 and CDR2: MDHEN and SYDVKM. J lost 6 bases, V lost 7 bases, and 12 bases had no gene match. The CDR3 DNA sequence: TGTGCCAGCATCGATGGACAGGACGACATTCAGCCCCAGCATTTT. Protein: CASIDGQDDIQPQHF.

This clone turned up a few times. The chain joins TRBV6-5 to TRBJ1-2; D not certain. V dropped 4 bases and J dropped 5 bases, with 17 bases sitting between them. The germline V gene has CDR1 MNHEY and CDR2 SVGAGI. The CDR3 loop spans 15 amino acids. CDR3 bases: TGTGCCAGCAGTTCAAGCCAGGTCTTGCCGTATGGCTACACCTTC. Translated, it gives CASSSSQVLPYGYTF.

This sequence joins TRBV21-1 and TRBJ1-2. TRBV21-1 is a documented pseudogene. CDR3 size: 16 residues. The DNA of the CDR3 is TGTGCCAGCAGCAAAGAGTCCCCCTTAGTTAGTTATGGCTACACCTTC. Protein: CASSKESPLVSYGYTF.

This clone was counted between two and nine times. V gene TRBV12-5 combines with J gene TRBJ2-7, with D possibly matching TRBD1 (5 bases). Germline CDR1 and CDR2: LGHNT and FRNRAP. The V gene lost 1 base and the J gene lost 5 bases, with 15 bases spanning the gap. This CDR3 comprises 15 residues. The CDR3: CASGLGSGFGDEQYF. CDR3 sequence (DNA): TGTGCTAGTGGTTTGGGCTCAGGGTTTGGGGACGAGCAGTACTTC. The variable domain in full, with the rest retrieved from reference TRBV12-5 and TRBJ2-7, is DARVTQTPRHKVTEMGQEVTMRCQPILGHNTVFWYRQTMMQGLELLAYFRNRAPLDDSGMPKDRFSAEMPDATLATLKIQPSEPRDSAVYFCASGLGSGFGDEQYFGPGTRLTVT.

The chain links TRBV7-3 to TRBJ2-3; D not resolved. The CDR3 is 16 amino acids. Trimming shortened V by 1 base and J by 1 base, and 12 bases separated the two germline ends. The germline V gene has CDR1 SGHTA and CDR2 FQGTGA. CDR3 DNA sequence: TGTGCCAGCAGCTTAAGTGTCCCTCGTCGCACAGATACGCAGTATTTT. It specifies CASSLSVPRRTDTQYF.

The CDR3 region is CASSLAGPTYGYTF. CDR3 coding DNA: TGTGCCAGCAGCTTAGCCGGTCCCACCTATGGCTACACCTTC. This sequence joins TRBV7-9 and TRBJ1-2; D remains ambiguous. Germline CDR1 reads SEHNR; CDR2 reads FQNEAQ (reference sequence). The V end lost 0 bases, the J end lost 4 bases, and 9 bases lay between the germline ends. The CDR3 consists of 14 residues.

The chain couples TRBV5-6 to TRBJ1-1; D might be TRBD1 (5 bases). Trimming took 2 bases from V and 3 from J, leaving 11 bases between them. Germline-derived CDR1 and CDR2 are SGHDT and YYEEEE. CDR3 size: 14 residues. The CDR3 nucleotides are TGTGCCAGCAGCTTAATACGGGGGGACACTGAAGCTTTCTTT. This codes for CASSLIRGDTEAFF.

This chain uses TRBV7-2 with TRBJ2-1; 12 bases align to TRBD2. This CDR3 has 17 amino acids. From germline, CDR1 is SGHTA and CDR2 FQGNSA. V trimming: 5 bases; J trimming: 1 base; junction bases outside the gene matches: 6. The CDR3 sequence is CASSPEGLAGSYNEQFF. In DNA, the CDR3 is TGTGCCAGCAGCCCAGAAGGACTAGCGGGGTCCTACAATGAGCAGTTCTTC.

This chain uses TRBV6-5 with TRBJ2-5; no reliable D call. The CDR3 consists of 11 residues. Per the germline V gene, CDR1 is MNHEY and CDR2 is SVGAGI. The germline V and J ends were trimmed by 6 bases and 8 bases, with 10 bases remaining between them. The CDR3 protein is CASSRGTTQYF. CDR3 sequence (DNA): TGTGCCAGCAGCCGAGGTACAACCCAGTACTTC.

V and J are TRBV18 and TRBJ1-6; TRBD1 is a possible D gene (6 bases). CDR3 length equals 16 residues. Trimming left V 3 bases short and J 5 bases short, with 14 bases between. Germline CDR1 is KGHSH and CDR2 is LQKENI. CDR3 DNA sequence: TGTGCCAGCTCACCCTACGGACAGAGGAATAATTCACCCCTCCACTTT. It codes for CASSPYGQRNNSPLHF.

This clone was counted only a few times. This chain links TRBV13 with TRBJ1-2; D is possibly TRBD1 (5 bases). This CDR3 is built from 12 residues. The germline CDR1 and CDR2 sequences are PRHDT and FYEKMQ (reference sequence). Trimming stripped 5 bases from V and 7 bases from J, with 11 bases between. The CDR3 here is CASSNSGGGYTF. The CDR3 DNA follows: TGTGCCAGCAGCAATTCGGGGGGTGGCTACACCTTC.

In its sample, this clone was seen a few times. The gene calls are TRBV5-1 and TRBJ2-3; 8 nucleotides agree with TRBD2. The V gene's germline CDR1 is SGHRS and CDR2 YFSETQ. The CDR3 extends over 15 amino acids. The junction had 3 bases not matched to a gene; V was cut back by 2 bases and J by 1 base. CDR3 region: CASSFKAGGTDTQYF. The CDR3 coding sequence is TGCGCCAGCAGCTTCAAAGCGGGGGGCACAGATACGCAGTATTTT.

As for this clone: At one end the junction does not follow the germline gene, possibly because of a read error. This chain uses TRBV10-1 with TRBJ1-3; 7 bases fit TRBD1. Germline loops: CDR1 WNHNN, CDR2 SYGVQD (reference sequence). CDR3 size: 17 residues. The CDR3 protein is CASSEPKRGQGGNAIYF. The CDR3 nucleotides read TGCGCCAGCAGTGAGCCAAAAAGGGGCCAGGGGGGAAACGCCATATATTTT.

The chain carries TRBV18 and TRBJ2-7; 9 positions agree with TRBD2. In germline, CDR1 is KGHSH, CDR2 LQKENI. V lost 1 base to trimming and J lost 4 bases; unmatched junction nucleotides: 17. The CDR3 sequence is 19 residues long. In DNA, the CDR3 is TGTGCCAGCTCACCACTTCCCGGGCTCCCGGCGGGGGGGGAGTACGAGCAGTACTTC. As protein: CASSPLPGLPAGGEYEQYF.

This CDR3 reads CASSENVAGWETQYF. CDR3 nucleotide sequence: TGTGCCAGCAGTGAGAATGTGGCAGGTTGGGAGACCCAGTACTTC. The chain couples TRBV6-1 to TRBJ2-5; D is unresolved. V shed 3 bases and J shed 5 bases, with 16 bases lying between them. The CDR3 is 15 residues long. The germline V gene has CDR1 MNHNS and CDR2 SASEGT.

This clone was counted between two and nine times. The chain combines TRBV18 with TRBJ1-4; 7 nucleotides line up with TRBD1. The CDR3 length is 16 residues. V shed 5 bases, J shed 2 bases, and the junction held 8 bases outside the gene matches. The germline V gene encodes CDR1 KGHSH and CDR2 LQKENI. The CDR3 DNA reads as TGTGCCAGCTCAGCCCTCCCACAGGGGACTAATGAAAAACTGTTTTTT. This encodes CASSALPQGTNEKLFF.

The genes are TRBV29-1 and TRBJ1-2; D possibly corresponds to TRBD1 (6 bases). The CDR3 consists of 12 residues. Deletions cut 6 bases from V and 1 base from J, with 9 bases between. CDR1 SQVTM and CDR2 ANQGSEA come from the germline V gene. The CDR3: CSVVQGNYGYTF. The CDR3 DNA reads as TGCAGCGTCGTACAGGGTAACTATGGCTACACCTTC.

The chain recombines TRBV7-9 with TRBJ2-5, with TRBD1 matching 8 bases. There are 16 residues in the CDR3. V lost 4 bases to trimming and J lost 0 bases; unmatched junction nucleotides: 7. Per the germline V gene, CDR1 is SEHNR and CDR2 is FQNEAQ (reference sequence). The CDR3 nucleotides are TGTGCCAGCAGCTCTGGACAGGGCATATACCAAGAGACCCAGTACTTC. This codes for CASSSGQGIYQETQYF.

The rearrangement joins TRBV4-1 to TRBJ2-1; 7 bases map to TRBD1. CDR1 and CDR2 from the germline V gene are MGHRA and YSYEKL. This CDR3 spans 12 amino acids. The junction had 2 bases not matched to a gene; V was cut back by 4 bases and J by 8 bases. CDR3 nucleotides: TGCGCCAGCAGCCCTGACAGGGATGAGCAGTTCTTC. Translating gives CASSPDRDEQFF.

This rearrangement joins TRBV15 to TRBJ2-5; 13 positions agree with TRBD2. CDR1 and CDR2 from the germline V gene are LNHNV and YYDKDF (reference sequence). Unmatched junction bases numbered 2, after V lost 5 bases and J lost 2 bases. This CDR3 has 15 amino acids. The CDR3 region has the DNA TGTGCCACCAGCCGGACTAGCGGGGGACAAGAGACCCAGTACTTC. It yields the protein CATSRTSGGQETQYF.

This chain joins TRBV18 and TRBJ1-2; D remains unclear. CDR1 and CDR2 from the germline V gene are KGHSH and LQKENI. The germline V and J ends were trimmed by 5 bases and 8 bases, with 12 bases remaining between them. The CDR3 loop spans 12 amino acids. The CDR3 coding sequence is TGTGCCAGCTCAACCTCGACTGCAGGCTACACCTTC. Residues: CASSTSTAGYTF.